The rows below give T cell receptor beta chains drawn from one sample of a study of CD8 T cells in ankylosing spondylitis. Each CDR3 protein gets one entry after TCRdb re-called the 5' RACE reads with MiXCR. Here the sample spans 310,000 or so distinct CDR3 sequences, approximately 20% being singletons. The sample comprised blood, either unsorted or a sorted T cell fraction (not recorded which). These receptors were taken from a male donor with ankylosing spondylitis or in good health (not recorded which). The CDR3 runs from the conserved cysteine through the conserved F or W. D genes are given only for firm matches. Expanded clones are given a class, and other clones once, few, many or no size at all.

-	-	TRBV5-1	TRBJ2-5	TGCGCCAGCAGCTTTGGGAGTTGGGAGACCCAGTACTTC	CASSFGSWETQYF
-	TRBD1	TRBV5-6	TRBJ2-3	TGTGCCAGCAGCCCGACAGGGGGTTTCACAGATACGCAGTATTTT	CASSPTGGFTDTQYF
few	TRBD2	TRBV9	TRBJ2-3	TGTGCCAGCAGCGTATCGACTAGCGGGGTTCCTTACACAGATACGCAGTATTTT	CASSVSTSGVPYTDTQYF
many	-	TRBV7-7	TRBJ2-2	TGTGCCAGCAGCTTCGGCGGGCTCACCGGGGAGCTGTTTTTT	CASSFGGLTGELFF
many	TRBD2	TRBV28	TRBJ2-2	TGTGCCAGCAGCCCTACTAGCGAGCGGAACACCGGGGAGCTGTTTTTT	CASSPTSERNTGELFF
many	TRBD2	TRBV5-1	TRBJ2-3	TGCGCCAGCAGCCCCGGGACTAGCGGGGGCACAGATACGCAGTATTTT	CASSPGTSGGTDTQYF
few	TRBD1	TRBV3-1	TRBJ1-2	TGTGCCAGCAGCTCTGGGACAGGGAGTCGGGCCAGTCCAGTCTACACCTTC	CASSSGTGSRASPVYTF
many	-	TRBV11-2	TRBJ2-5	TGTGCCAGCACCATAAAGGGGTTCGGAGAGACCCAGTACTTC	CASTIKGFGETQYF
-	TRBD1	TRBV29-1	TRBJ2-1	TGCAGCCCGGGGGGGGGGACAGGGGACAATGAGCAGTTCTTC	CSPGGGTGDNEQFF
-	TRBD2	TRBV4-2	TRBJ2-1	TGTGCCAGCAGCCTCCGGACTAGCGGGGAATTCTCCTACAATGAGCAGTTCTTC	CASSLRTSGEFSYNEQFF
few	-	TRBV7-9	TRBJ1-5	TGTGCCAGCAGCTCGGGCAGTTACGATCAGCCCCAGCATTTT	CASSSGSYDQPQHF
many	-	TRBV20-1	TRBJ1-1	TGCAGTGCTAGGGGTGGGCCGGAAGACACTGAAGCTTTCTTT	CSARGGPEDTEAFF
-	-	TRBV7-9	TRBJ1-2	TGTGCCAGCAGCTTCGGGGCTAAGGATGGCTACACCTTC	CASSFGAKDGYTF
few	-	TRBV12-3/TRBV12-4	TRBJ1-4	TGTGCCAGCAGTTTGACAGCTCTTAATGAAAAACTGTTTTTT	CASSLTALNEKLFF
few	-	TRBV12-3/TRBV12-4	TRBJ2-2	TGTGCCAGCACCAAGGGGACGGCCAACACCGGGGAGCTGTTTTTT	CASTKGTANTGELFF
few	-	TRBV7-6	TRBJ2-5	TGTGCCAGCAGCTTAGGGGGGGGCATCACAGAGACCCAGTACTTC	CASSLGGGITETQYF
-	-	TRBV6-1	TRBJ2-3	TGTGCCAGCACCCCGGTGGTCAGCACAGATACGCAGTATTTT	CASTPVVSTDTQYF
few	-	TRBV5-6	TRBJ2-1	TGTGCCAGCAGCCTGTTCAACTCAGACAATGAGCAGTTCTTC	CASSLFNSDNEQFF